A single sample is the source of the 6 T cell receptor beta chains below, sequenced in a study of response to subunit inactivated influenza vaccine (dated by TCRdb to the late 2010s). Preparation of the library involved RT-PCR. Data came from an Illumina HiSeq 2500. The public reads were reprocessed in TCRdb via fastp at Q25 and MiXCR, keeping in-frame beta chains. Rows matching on CDR3 protein sequence are summarized as one entry with the most common DNA and genes. Recorded for this sample are 500,000 to 600,000 distinct CDR3 sequences; 15% to 20% of them occurred a single time. The top ten hold approximately 3% of the sample. The starting material was CD4+ T cells sorted from PBMCs, obtained 23 months after vaccination. These receptors all come from a man between 50 and 75 years old who received an inactivated influenza vaccine. Donor details come from another sample of the same person, matched by shared clones.

This clonotype was observed a few times. This chain connects TRBV28 to TRBJ1-1; D remains unclear. Germline CDR1 and CDR2: MDHEN and SYDVKM. The CDR3 sequence is 14 residues long. V was trimmed by 2 bases and J by 1 base, leaving 8 bases between them. The CDR3 region is CASSLPPGNTEAFF. CDR3 bases: TGTGCCAGCAGTTTACCTCCGGGGAACACTGAAGCTTTCTTT.

This clonotype was detected a few times. The DNA of the CDR3 is TGTGCCATCAGTGAAGCGGCTAGCGGGGGTTCTGAGCAGTTCTTC. Residues: CAISEAASGGSEQFF. The rearrangement uses TRBV10-3 and TRBJ2-1; TRBD2 agrees at 10 bases. The CDR3 has 15 residues. Germline CDR1 ENHRY, CDR2 SYGVKD. Unmatched junction bases numbered 8, after V lost 3 bases and J lost 9 bases.

This clonotype was seen only a few times. This chain links TRBV11-2 with TRBJ1-2; D is ambiguous. CDR3 length: 15 amino acids. Germline V CDR1 and CDR2: SGHAT, FQNNGV. The V gene lost 0 bases and the J gene lost 6 bases, with 14 bases spanning the gap. The CDR3 sequence is CASSLDGRSGHGYTF. The CDR3 nucleotides read TGTGCCAGCAGCTTAGACGGCAGAAGCGGGCATGGCTACACCTTC.

This chain links TRBV7-9 with TRBJ2-7; TRBD2 matches 11 bases. Germline-derived CDR1 and CDR2 are SEHNR and FQNEAQ (reference sequence). V gave up 8 bases and J gave up 3 bases; unmatched junction bases: 9. The CDR3 has 15 amino acids. This chain's CDR3 is CASARPTSGIYEQYF. CDR3 in DNA: TGTGCCAGCGCCCGGCCGACTAGCGGGATCTACGAGCAGTACTTC.

With respect to this clonotype: This may come from a read error, since a much larger clone is one base off. The chain joins TRBV29-1 to TRBJ1-5, with 8 bases identical to TRBD1. Germline V gives CDR1 SQVTM, CDR2 ANQGSEA. V shed 7 bases and J 10 bases; nucleotides not matched to a gene: 12. The CDR3 is 13 amino acids. CDR3 region: CSAQGAKGDPQHF. DNA of the CDR3: TGCAGCGCCCAGGGGGCGAAGGGGGATCCCCAGCATTTT.

Ten or more counts support this clonotype. The gene calls are TRBV7-2 and TRBJ2-5, with a weak D call TRBD2 (6 bases). Trimming shortened V by 3 bases and J by 6 bases, and 14 bases separated the two germline ends. Germline V gene lookup returns CDR1 SGHTA and CDR2 FQGNSA. The length of the CDR3 is 14 residues. Here the CDR3 reads CASSFSFGGQTQYF. Here the CDR3 DNA reads TGTGCCAGCAGCTTTTCGTTCGGGGGACAGACCCAGTACTTC.